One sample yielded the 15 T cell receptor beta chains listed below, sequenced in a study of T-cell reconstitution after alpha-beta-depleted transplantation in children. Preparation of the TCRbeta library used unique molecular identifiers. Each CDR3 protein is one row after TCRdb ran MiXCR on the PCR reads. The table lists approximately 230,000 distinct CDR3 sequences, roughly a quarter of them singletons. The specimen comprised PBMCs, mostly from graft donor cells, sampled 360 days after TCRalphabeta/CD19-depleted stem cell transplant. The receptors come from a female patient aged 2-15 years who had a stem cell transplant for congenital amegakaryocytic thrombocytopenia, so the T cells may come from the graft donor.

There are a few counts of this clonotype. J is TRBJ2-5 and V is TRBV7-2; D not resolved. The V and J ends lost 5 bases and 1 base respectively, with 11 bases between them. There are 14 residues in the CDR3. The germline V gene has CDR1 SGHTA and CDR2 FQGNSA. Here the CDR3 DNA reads TGTGCCAGCAGCCCCACAGCCCTCCAAGAGACCCAGTACTTC. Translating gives CASSPTALQETQYF.

This CDR3 is CSARRLAGGGEQFF. The CDR3 nucleotides read TGCAGTGCTAGGAGACTAGCGGGAGGGGGTGAGCAGTTCTTC. The chain has TRBV20-1 and TRBJ2-1; 14 bases are a match to TRBD2. Germline trimming cut 3 bases from V and 9 bases from J; bases unmatched to any gene: 4. Germline V gene sequence: CDR1 DFQATT, CDR2 SNEGSKA (reference sequence). This CDR3 comprises 14 residues.

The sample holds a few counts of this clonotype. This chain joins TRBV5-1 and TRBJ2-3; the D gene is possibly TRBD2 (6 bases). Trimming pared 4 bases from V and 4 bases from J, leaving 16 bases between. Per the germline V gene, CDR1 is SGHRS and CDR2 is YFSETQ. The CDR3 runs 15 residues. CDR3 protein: CASSIISGSADTQYF. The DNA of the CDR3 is TGCGCCAGCAGCATTATAAGCGGGTCGGCAGATACGCAGTATTTT.

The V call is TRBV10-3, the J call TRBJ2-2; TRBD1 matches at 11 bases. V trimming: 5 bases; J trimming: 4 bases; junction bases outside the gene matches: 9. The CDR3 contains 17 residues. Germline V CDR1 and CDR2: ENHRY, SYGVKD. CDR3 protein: CAISPRDRGSGTGELFF. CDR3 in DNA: TGTGCCATCAGTCCCCGGGACAGGGGGTCGGGCACCGGGGAGCTGTTTTTT.

The CDR3 DNA reads as TGTGCCAGCAGCCCCATGACTAGGTTCACCGGGGAGCTGTTTTTT. As protein: CASSPMTRFTGELFF. J is TRBJ2-2 and V is TRBV5-6; D possibly corresponds to TRBD2 (6 bases). V dropped 4 bases and J dropped 4 bases, with 14 bases sitting between them. The germline CDR1 and CDR2 sequences are SGHDT and YYEEEE. The CDR3 has 15 amino acids.

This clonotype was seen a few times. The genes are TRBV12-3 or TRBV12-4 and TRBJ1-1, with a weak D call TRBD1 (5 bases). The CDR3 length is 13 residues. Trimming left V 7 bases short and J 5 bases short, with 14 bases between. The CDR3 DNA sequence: TGTGCCAGCATCCCTATTCGGGGGACTGAAGCTTTCTTT. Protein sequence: CASIPIRGTEAFF.

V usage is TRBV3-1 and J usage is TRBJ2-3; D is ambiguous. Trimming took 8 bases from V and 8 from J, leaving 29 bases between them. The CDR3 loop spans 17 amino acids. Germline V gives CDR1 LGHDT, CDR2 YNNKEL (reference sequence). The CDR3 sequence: CASSYSGSRKSRTTQYF. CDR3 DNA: TGTGCCAGCTCCTACTCGGGTAGCCGGAAGAGTAGAACTACGCAGTATTTT.

This chain's CDR3 is CASSGQPHNEQFF. CDR3 nucleotides: TGCGCCAGCAGTGGTCAGCCCCACAATGAGCAGTTCTTC. V gene TRBV10-1 combines with J gene TRBJ2-1; unclear D gene. The CDR3 has 13 residues. Germline loops: CDR1 WNHNN, CDR2 SYGVQD (reference sequence). V lost 4 bases and J 5 bases, leaving 9 bases between the germline ends.

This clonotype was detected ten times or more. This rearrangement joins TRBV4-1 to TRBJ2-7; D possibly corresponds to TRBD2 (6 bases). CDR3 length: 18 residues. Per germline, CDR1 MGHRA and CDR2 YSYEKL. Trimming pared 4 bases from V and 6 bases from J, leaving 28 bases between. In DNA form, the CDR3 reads TGCGCCAGCAGCCTGCTAGCCCCCGGTCGGACACTGACTAGCGAGCAGTACTTC. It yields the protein CASSLLAPGRTLTSEQYF.

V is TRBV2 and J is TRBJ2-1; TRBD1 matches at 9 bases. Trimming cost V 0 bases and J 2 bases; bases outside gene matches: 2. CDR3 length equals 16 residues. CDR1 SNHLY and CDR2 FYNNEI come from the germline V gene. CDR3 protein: CASSEADRGTYNEQFF. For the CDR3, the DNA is TGTGCCAGCAGTGAAGCGGACAGGGGAACCTACAATGAGCAGTTCTTC. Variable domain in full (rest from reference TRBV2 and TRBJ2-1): EPEVTQTPSHQVTQMGQEVILRCVPISNHLYFYWYRQILGQKVEFLVSFYNNEISEKSEIFDDQFSVERPDGSNFTLKIRSTKLEDSAMYFCASSEADRGTYNEQFFGPGTRLTVL.

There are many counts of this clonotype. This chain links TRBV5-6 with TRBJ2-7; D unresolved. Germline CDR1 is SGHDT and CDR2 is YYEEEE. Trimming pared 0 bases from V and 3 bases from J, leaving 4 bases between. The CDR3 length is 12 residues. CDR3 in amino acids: CASSLVNYEQYF. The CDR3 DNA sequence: TGTGCCAGCAGCTTGGTCAACTACGAGCAGTACTTC.

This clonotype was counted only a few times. CDR3 protein: CASSQGTGRFWNTGELFF. The DNA for the CDR3 is TGCGCCAGCAGCCAAGGGACGGGAAGATTTTGGAATACCGGGGAGCTGTTTTTT. The chain has TRBV4-1 and TRBJ2-2, with a possible D match to TRBD2 (5 bases). V was clipped by 1 base and J by 5 bases, with 20 bases between them. CDR1 and CDR2 from the germline V gene are MGHRA and YSYEKL. The CDR3 consists of 18 residues.

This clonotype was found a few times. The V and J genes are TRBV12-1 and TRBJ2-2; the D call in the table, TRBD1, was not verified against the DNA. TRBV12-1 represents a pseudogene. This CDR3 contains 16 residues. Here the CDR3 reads CASASDRVRNTGELFF. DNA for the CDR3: TGTGCCAGCGCATCAGACAGGGTACGAAACACCGGGGAGCTGTTTTTT.

The CDR3: CASSQSPPTLGGGSYTQYF. As DNA, the CDR3 is TGCGCCAGCAGCCAATCCCCCCCGACTTTGGGGGGAGGGAGTTATACGCAGTATTTT. The chain recombines TRBV4-3 with TRBJ2-3, with 7 bases identical to TRBD2. The V gene end was trimmed by 2 bases and the J gene end by 7 bases; junction bases not matched to a gene: 21. CDR3 length: 19 residues. Germline CDR1 is LGHNA and CDR2 is YSLEER.

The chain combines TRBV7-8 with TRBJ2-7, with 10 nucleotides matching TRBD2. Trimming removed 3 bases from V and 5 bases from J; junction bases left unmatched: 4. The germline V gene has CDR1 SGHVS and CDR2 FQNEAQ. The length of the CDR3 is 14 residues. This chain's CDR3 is CASSFLAGVHEQYF. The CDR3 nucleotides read TGTGCCAGCAGCTTCCTAGCGGGAGTTCACGAGCAGTACTTC. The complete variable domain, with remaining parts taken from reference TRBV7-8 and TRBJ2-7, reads GAGVSQSPRYKVAKRGQDVALRCDPISGHVSLFWYQQALGQGPEFLTYFQNEAQLDKSGLPSDRFFAERPEGSVSTLKIQRTQQEDSAVYLCASSFLAGVHEQYFGPGTRLTVT.